This record covers a single TCR beta chain. Its cognate antigen is unknown. CDR1 and CDR2 from the germline V gene are MNHEY and SVGAGI. This CDR3 comprises 12 residues. V lost 5 bases to trimming and J lost 5 bases, with 9 bases between them. The entry originates in a study of somatic mutations in cytotoxic T cells in rheumatoid arthritis. As for the study in general: At nearly 100% purity, some V beta antibody-stained T-cell populations were flow-sorted, and these included V beta1+ cells that were sequenced for TCRB. Study results and limitations: Adjustment for multiple comparisons was not applied to the slight TRBV07 underrepresentation observed in rheumatoid arthritis patients. The study found no significant difference in CD8+ T-cell clonality between rheumatoid arthritis patients and age-matched healthy controls. A largest CD8+ clone above 20% of CD8+ cells occurred in 8 of 65 patients.

Repertoires were generated with immunoSEQ multiplex PCR, while TCRdb's copy carries only in-frame clones and drops some. Of about 18,000 clones listed, approximately 80% were seen once; the top ten hold about 14%. The sequencing sample was made of CD8+ T cells sorted from blood. V is TRBV6-5 and J is TRBJ1-2; D perhaps matches TRBD1 (6 bases). The receptor comes from an adult with rheumatoid arthritis. For the CDR3, the DNA is TGTGCCAGCAGTCTGGACAGTTATGGCTACACCTTC. Translating it yields CASSLDSYGYTF.